This TCR beta chain was identified during a study of blood T cell repertoires in COVID-19. The overall study: From the United States, Italy and Spain came samples of acute and convalescent COVID-19. From T cells, B-cell-depleted T cells, or PBMCs came the material, which was cDNA or gDNA.

J was trimmed by 3 bases and V by 3 bases; bases with no gene match: 4. The germline V gene encodes CDR1 LGHDT and CDR2 YNNKEL (reference sequence). The CDR3 has 15 residues. Authors' data handling: Cell counts per sample came from amplifying reference gene primers. TCRdb keeps only in-frame clones here, not all; method: immunoSEQ multiplex PCR. The V and J calls and clone size are taken from that table; D and trimming were inferred from the DNA. The sample gives roughly 68,000 clones, around four fifths of which show up once; roughly 20% is in the top ten. This clone was counted a single time. The receptor was isolated from a woman older than 75 with acute or convalescent COVID-19. V usage is TRBV3-1 (or the pseudogene TRBV3-2) and J usage is TRBJ2-5, with 10 positions matching TRBD2. The sequenced material came from peripheral blood. The CDR3 loop is CASSHSLAGEETQYF. The DNA of the CDR3 is TGTGCCAGCAGCCACTCCCTAGCGGGGGAAGAGACCCAGTACTTC.